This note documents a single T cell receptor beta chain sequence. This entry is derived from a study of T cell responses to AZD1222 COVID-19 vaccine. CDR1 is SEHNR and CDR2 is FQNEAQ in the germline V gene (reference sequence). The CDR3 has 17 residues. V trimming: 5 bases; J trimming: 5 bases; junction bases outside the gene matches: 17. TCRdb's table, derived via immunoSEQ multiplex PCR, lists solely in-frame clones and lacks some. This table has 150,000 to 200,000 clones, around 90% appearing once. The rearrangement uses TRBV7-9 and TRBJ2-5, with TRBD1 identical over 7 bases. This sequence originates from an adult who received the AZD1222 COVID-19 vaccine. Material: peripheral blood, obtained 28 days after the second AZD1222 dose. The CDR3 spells CASSRAGTAPSRETQYF. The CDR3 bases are TGTGCCAGCAGCCGCGCCGGGACAGCCCCTTCAAGGGAGACCCAGTACTTC. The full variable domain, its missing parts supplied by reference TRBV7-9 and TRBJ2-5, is DTGVSQNPRHKITKRGQNVTFRCDPISEHNRLYWYRQTLGQGPEFLTYFQNEAQLEKSRLLSDRFSAERPKGSFSTLEIQRTEQGDSAMYLCASSRAGTAPSRETQYFGPGTRLLVL.